A selection of T cell receptor beta chains follows, all from one sample in a study of CD8 T cells in ankylosing spondylitis. Via MiXCR, TCRdb re-called the 5' RACE reads, giving one row per CDR3 protein. The sample records around 130,000 distinct CDR3 sequences, roughly 6.6% being singletons. Sample: blood, either unsorted or a sorted T cell fraction (not recorded which). These TCRs come from a male donor with ankylosing spondylitis or in good health (not recorded which). Both conserved end residues are part of each CDR3. A D gene is named only where the DNA matches it firmly. Not every row has a clone size; where given, it reads once, few, many or a size class.

NA	TRBV5-4	NA	TRBJ2-3	13	TGTGCCAGCTGGATTTGGGCCACAGATACGCAGTATTTT	CASWIWATDTQYF
NA	TRBV11-2	many	TRBJ2-3	14	TGTGCCAGCAGCTTAACACCGACCTACGATACGCAGTATTTT	CASSLTPTYDTQYF
NA	TRBV5-1	many	TRBJ2-3	16	TGCGCCAGCAGCTTGGTGGCGGGATGGGGCACAGATACGCAGTATTTT	CASSLVAGWGTDTQYF
NA	TRBV10-3	many	TRBJ1-2	14	TGTGCCATCAACGCGGGCTTAGCTAACTATGGCTACACCTTC	CAINAGLANYGYTF
NA	TRBV5-5	many	TRBJ1-3	16	TGTGCCAGCAGCTTGCCACAGACAAACTCTGGAAACACCATATATTTT	CASSLPQTNSGNTIYF
NA	TRBV6-5	many	TRBJ2-3	15	TGTGCCAGCAGTTACGTTGCTAGCGACCCAGATACGCAGTATTTT	CASSYVASDPDTQYF
NA	TRBV9	many	TRBJ1-1	13	TGTGCCAGCAGCGCCGGGCCAGGGACCGAAGCTTTCTTT	CASSAGPGTEAFF
TRBD2	TRBV5-1	many	TRBJ2-3	17	TGCGCCAGCAGCGACGGACTAGCGGGACCTAGCACAGATACGCAGTATTTT	CASSDGLAGPSTDTQYF
TRBD1	TRBV5-4	many	TRBJ2-1	14	TGTGCCAGCAGCTTGTTTCAGGGGGCGCATGAGCAGTTCTTC	CASSLFQGAHEQFF
NA	TRBV12-3/TRBV12-4	many	TRBJ2-1	12	TGTGCCAGCCTCCAGGACGGGAATGAGCAGTTCTTC	CASLQDGNEQFF
NA	TRBV19	many	TRBJ2-7	15	TGTGCCAGTAGTACCGCCGCGGGGGCAGATTACGAGCAGTACTTC	CASSTAAGADYEQYF
TRBD2	TRBV7-2	many	TRBJ2-5	11	TGTGCCAGCAGCATTGGACTAGCCGAGTACTTC	CASSIGLAEYF
TRBD2	TRBV7-9	many	TRBJ2-1	17	TGTGCCAGCAGCTTAGTAGGTCGAGCGGGAATCAACAATGAGCAGTTCTTC	CASSLVGRAGINNEQFF
TRBD1	TRBV6-1	many	TRBJ2-3	14	TGTGCCAGCAGTCGACAGGGGGTCACAGATACGCAGTATTTT	CASSRQGVTDTQYF
NA	TRBV5-1	many	TRBJ2-7	13	TGCGCCAGCAGCCCCGGGGGATCCTACGAGCAGTACTTC	CASSPGGSYEQYF
TRBD1	TRBV4-1	many	TRBJ2-3	15	TGCGCCAGCAGCCCCGGGACAGGGAGGACAGATACGCAGTATTTT	CASSPGTGRTDTQYF
NA	TRBV5-1	many	TRBJ1-2	15	TGCGCCAGCAGGGCTACACCGGGACCTAGCTATGGCTACACCTTC	CASRATPGPSYGYTF
NA	TRBV28	many	TRBJ2-7	16	TGTGCCAGCAGTTTTAGGGGGACCGGTCGCCCCTACGAGCAGTACTTC	CASSFRGTGRPYEQYF